Each of the 26 T cell receptor beta chains below was sequenced from the same sample in a study of cytomegalovirus exposure and HLA in healthy donors. The study ran its PCR with 60 Vbeta and 13 Jbeta primers. The assay was immunoSEQ multiplex PCR, and TCRdb's table has in-frame clones only and misses some. The data show about 140,000 clones, roughly 86% seen once. Source material: PBMCs. These receptors were taken from a middle-aged woman in good health and CMV-seronegative.

The chain combines TRBV5-4 with TRBJ2-1; maybe TRBD2 (6 bases). This CDR3 spans 18 amino acids. V dropped 6 bases and J dropped 4 bases, with 26 bases sitting between them. The germline V gene has CDR1 SGHNT and CDR2 YYREEE (reference sequence). The CDR3, as DNA: TGTGCCAGCATCGCGGAGGGCGCGGGTGTCCCTAATTACAATGAGCAGTTCTTC. Its protein is CASIAEGAGVPNYNEQFF.

The rearrangement joins TRBV7-2 to TRBJ1-1; D is ambiguous. V lost 5 bases to trimming and J lost 0 bases, with 10 bases between them. The V gene's germline CDR1 is SGHTA and CDR2 FQGNSA. The CDR3 sequence is 14 residues long. CDR3: CASSISGLNTEAFF. Here the CDR3 DNA reads TGTGCCAGCAGCATAAGCGGGTTGAACACTGAAGCTTTCTTT. Complete variable domain (other parts from reference TRBV7-2 and TRBJ1-1): GAGVSQSPSNKVTEKGKDVELRCDPISGHTALYWYRQSLGQGLEFLIYFQGNSAPDKSGLPSDRFSAERTGGSVSTLTIQRTQQEDSAVYLCASSISGLNTEAFFGQGTRLTVV.

This clone was seen more than once but under ten times. CDR3 in amino acids: CASKPYLAKNIQYF. CDR3 DNA: TGTGCCAGCAAGCCCTATCTAGCCAAAAACATTCAGTACTTC. The rearrangement joins TRBV6-1 to TRBJ2-4, with unresolved D. The CDR3 has 14 amino acids. The V end lost 7 bases, the J end lost 0 bases, and 10 bases lay between the germline ends. The germline V gene encodes CDR1 MNHNS and CDR2 SASEGT.

The chain joins TRBV11-3 to TRBJ2-5; D is possibly TRBD2 (5 bases). Trimming removed 0 bases from V and 5 bases from J, with 7 bases in between. The CDR3 is made up of 13 amino acids. Germline values: CDR1 SGHNT, CDR2 YENEEA. This CDR3 reads CASSLDRRETQYF. The DNA for the CDR3 is TGTGCCAGCAGCTTAGATCGGAGGGAGACCCAGTACTTC.

The V gene is TRBV28, the J gene TRBJ2-2, with TRBD2 matching 10 bases. The CDR3 extends over 18 amino acids. Germline V gives CDR1 MDHEN, CDR2 SYDVKM. Losses at the gene ends were 3 bases for V and 3 bases for J; bases not matched to a gene: 10. CDR3 region: CASSFPSGSVSDTGELFF. The CDR3 region has the DNA TGTGCCAGCAGTTTCCCTAGCGGGAGTGTGTCGGACACCGGGGAGCTGTTTTTT. Full variable domain (remainder filled in from reference TRBV28 and TRBJ2-2): DVKVTQSSRYLVKRTGEKVFLECVQDMDHENMFWYRQDPGLGLRLIYFSYDVKMKEKGDIPEGYSVSREKKERFSLILESASTNQTSMYLCASSFPSGSVSDTGELFFGEGSRLTVL.

The CDR3 region is CASSVRASGRHTGELFF. CDR3 sequence (DNA): TGTGCCAGCAGCGTTCGGGCTAGCGGGAGGCACACCGGGGAGCTGTTTTTT. The V gene is TRBV13, the J gene TRBJ2-2; TRBD2 matches at 11 bases. CDR1 is PRHDT and CDR2 is FYEKMQ in the germline V gene (reference sequence). CDR3 size: 17 residues. Losses at the gene ends were 5 bases for V and 3 bases for J; bases not matched to a gene: 8. Filled out from reference TRBV13 and TRBJ2-2, the complete variable domain reads AAGVIQSPRHLIKEKRETATLKCYPIPRHDTVYWYQQGPGQDPQFLISFYEKMQSDKGSIPDRFSAQQFSDYHSELNMSSLELGDSALYFCASSVRASGRHTGELFFGEGSRLTVL.

A word on this clone: The junction and the germline gene differ at one end; a read error may be behind it. The rearrangement uses TRBV7-9 and TRBJ2-3, with 8 bases aligning to TRBD2. The germline V gene encodes CDR1 SEHNR and CDR2 FQNEAQ (reference sequence). The CDR3 is 13 amino acids. CDR3 nucleotide sequence: TGTTCCAGCACCGACGGGGGGGCAGATACGCAGTATTTT. Protein product: CSSTDGGADTQYF.

The chain joins TRBV6-7 to TRBJ1-6; 7 bases fit TRBD1. TRBV6-7 has ORF status, its function being uncertain. The CDR3 length is 22 residues. V shed 2 bases and J 0 bases; nucleotides not matched to a gene: 19. CDR3 in amino acids: CASSYQLRNGTETSSYNSPLHF. DNA for the CDR3: TGTGCCAGCAGTTACCAACTCCGTAACGGGACAGAGACCAGCTCCTATAATTCACCCCTCCACTTT.

J is TRBJ1-2 and V is TRBV11-2, with TRBD1 identical over 9 bases. This CDR3 has 14 amino acids. V lost 3 bases to trimming and J lost 4 bases; unmatched junction nucleotides: 3. Germline V gene lookup returns CDR1 SGHAT and CDR2 FQNNGV. For the CDR3, the DNA is TGTGCCAGCAGCTTCGGGACAGGGCTCTATGGCTACACCTTC. Its translation: CASSFGTGLYGYTF.

The chain recombines TRBV28 with TRBJ2-5, with 10 bases fitting TRBD2. The length of the CDR3 is 16 residues. J was trimmed by 1 base and V by 4 bases; bases with no gene match: 6. Germline-derived CDR1 and CDR2 are MDHEN and SYDVKM. The CDR3 nucleotides read TGTGCCAGCAGTTCAAAGCGGGAGGGCCCCCAAGAGACCCAGTACTTC. This sequence encodes CASSSKREGPQETQYF.

The chain employs TRBV10-2 and TRBJ2-5, with no clear D. V was pared by 6 bases and J by 4 bases, with 12 bases between. The CDR3 extends over 13 amino acids. The V gene's germline CDR1 is WSHSY and CDR2 SAAADI. The CDR3 here is CASRSRSRETQYF. The DNA of the CDR3 is TGCGCCAGCAGGAGTAGGAGTCGAGAGACCCAGTACTTC.

The rearrangement joins TRBV7-9 to TRBJ1-2, with D hard to call. The CDR3 length is 14 residues. V dropped 0 bases and J dropped 8 bases, with 13 bases sitting between them. Looked up from germline, CDR1 is SEHNR and CDR2 is FQNEAQ (reference sequence). CDR3 bases: TGTGCCAGCAGCTTAGCTCTAGGTGTTCTGGGCTACACCTTC. This codes for CASSLALGVLGYTF.

The CDR3 sequence is CASSPTGSTNEKLFF. In DNA, the CDR3 is TGTGCCAGCTCACCAACAGGGTCAACTAATGAAAAACTGTTTTTT. The chain recombines TRBV18 with TRBJ1-4; D is possibly TRBD1 (6 bases). Trimming pared 2 bases from V and 0 bases from J, leaving 7 bases between. CDR3 size: 15 residues. Germline-derived CDR1 and CDR2 are KGHSH and LQKENI.

This clone was counted a single time. The J gene is TRBJ1-2, the V gene TRBV6-5; 9 bases match TRBD1. Per the germline V gene, CDR1 is MNHEY and CDR2 is SVGAGI. The CDR3 totals 14 residues. With V trimmed by 4 bases and J by 2 bases, 2 bases remained unmatched. CDR3 residues: CASSSGTGNYGYTF. The CDR3 DNA is TGTGCCAGCAGTTCCGGGACAGGGAACTATGGCTACACCTTC.

This clone was recorded a few times. This chain links TRBV4-1 with TRBJ2-7; the D gene is possibly TRBD1 (6 bases). The CDR3 sequence is 15 residues long. The ends were cut back, 3 bases at V and 0 bases at J, with 12 bases in the middle. The germline CDR1 and CDR2 sequences are MGHRA and YSYEKL. CDR3 sequence (DNA): TGCGCCAGCAGCCAGACGGACAGCAGCTCCTACGAGCAGTACTTC. Its protein product is CASSQTDSSSYEQYF.

CDR3 sequence (DNA): TGTGCCAGCAGCTTGCGCCGATACCAAGAGACCCAGTACTTC. Translated: CASSLRRYQETQYF. The chain uses TRBV7-2 and TRBJ2-5; no firm D call. V gave up 3 bases and J gave up 0 bases, with 8 bases separating them. The CDR3 sequence is 14 residues long. Germline V gene sequence: CDR1 SGHTA, CDR2 FQGNSA.

The chain combines TRBV7-9 with TRBJ1-1; D is possibly TRBD1 (5 bases). The CDR3 length is 14 residues. V lost 5 bases and J 4 bases, leaving 14 bases between the germline ends. Germline CDR1 and CDR2: SEHNR and FQNEAQ (reference sequence). The CDR3 loop reads CASSPQDLVTEAFF. Here the CDR3 DNA reads TGTGCCAGCAGCCCACAGGACCTGGTCACTGAAGCTTTCTTT.

The rearrangement links TRBV13 to TRBJ1-6, with a weak D call TRBD1 (5 bases). CDR1 is PRHDT, CDR2 FYEKMQ, per germline (reference sequence). The CDR3 runs to 14 residues. Between the trimmed V and J ends, which lost 6 bases and 8 bases, there was a span of 14 bases. For the CDR3, the DNA is TGTGCCAGCAGAAATCGACAGACAGATTCACCCCTCCACTTT. Encoded protein: CASRNRQTDSPLHF.

This clone came up a few times. The chain links TRBV6-5 to TRBJ1-2; tentative D call: TRBD1 (5 bases). Germline lookup yields CDR1 MNHEY and CDR2 SVGAGI. The ends were cut back, 6 bases at V and 5 bases at J, with 19 bases in the middle. CDR3 size: 15 residues. The CDR3, as DNA: TGTGCCAGCAGCTACGGACCGACAGTCACATATGGCTACACCTTC. Protein: CASSYGPTVTYGYTF.

This clone was seen only a few times. Germline is not matched at one junction end, which may reflect a read error. The genes are TRBV7-9 and TRBJ2-3; D remains unclear. The CDR3 is 14 residues long. In germline, CDR1 is SEHNR, CDR2 FQNEAQ (reference sequence). DNA for the CDR3: TGTTCCAGCAGCTTACGTCGCGTTTCAGATACGCAGTATTTT. As protein: CSSSLRRVSDTQYF.

This clone appeared once. V is TRBV9 and J is TRBJ2-3; D might be TRBD1 (6 bases). Germline V gene data show CDR1 as SGDLS and CDR2 as YYNGEE. The CDR3 runs 16 residues. Trimming took off 3 bases at V and 2 bases at J, with 16 bases between the two ends. CDR3 bases: TGTGCCAGCAGCGAGGGGGTGTCCCCCTCCACAGATACGCAGTATTTT. Its translation: CASSEGVSPSTDTQYF.

This chain links TRBV11-3 with TRBJ2-7; no definite D call. CDR3 size: 13 residues. Germline V gene sequence: CDR1 SGHNT, CDR2 YENEEA. Between the trimmed V and J ends, which lost 3 bases and 1 base, there was a span of 7 bases. The CDR3 is CASSFTPSYEQYF. The CDR3 DNA follows: TGTGCCAGCAGCTTTACACCTTCCTACGAGCAGTACTTC.

V gene TRBV6-6 combines with J gene TRBJ2-5; 7 positions agree with TRBD2. With 6 bases clipped from V and 5 bases from J, the junction kept 9 bases outside the gene matches. CDR1 MNHNY and CDR2 SVGAGI come from the germline V gene (reference sequence). CDR3 length: 14 residues. DNA of the CDR3: TGTGCCAGCAGCTGGGGGGGGTCGGGCGAGACCCAGTACTTC. The encoded protein is CASSWGGSGETQYF.

The gene calls are TRBV9 and TRBJ2-1; 7 nucleotides match TRBD2. The V gene end was trimmed by 0 bases and the J gene end by 3 bases; junction bases not matched to a gene: 3. Germline V gene sequence: CDR1 SGDLS, CDR2 YYNGEE. The CDR3 is 15 amino acids. The CDR3 here is CASSVVSGNYNEQFF. The CDR3 nucleotides read TGTGCCAGCAGCGTAGTGAGCGGGAACTACAATGAGCAGTTCTTC.

The CDR3 region is CASSFATTSGRPTRYEQYF. The CDR3 region has the DNA TGTGCCAGCAGCTTTGCCACGACTAGCGGGAGGCCCACCCGCTACGAGCAGTACTTC. This rearrangement joins TRBV7-8 to TRBJ2-7, with 13 bases aligning to TRBD2. Germline CDR1 is SGHVS and CDR2 is FQNEAQ. Unmatched junction bases numbered 14, after V lost 3 bases and J lost 3 bases. The CDR3 consists of 19 residues.

V usage is TRBV5-1 and J usage is TRBJ1-6; no clear D. The germline CDR1 and CDR2 sequences are SGHRS and YFSETQ. This CDR3 is built from 16 residues. The ends were cut back, 0 bases at V and 7 bases at J, with 14 bases in the middle. The CDR3 is CASSLEFGPGNSPLHF. CDR3 DNA sequence: TGCGCCAGCAGCTTGGAGTTCGGCCCCGGGAATTCACCCCTCCACTTT.